Listed here is a single T cell receptor beta chain. Antigen specificity is unknown. The protocol was immunoSEQ multiplex PCR, while the TCRdb copy is restricted to in-frame clones and leaves out a portion. Among 150,000 to 200,000 clones listed, around 90% were seen once. These data are taken from a study of T cell responses to AZD1222 COVID-19 vaccine. Second-dose intervals of approximately 4 or approximately 12 weeks were pooled. V was pared by 4 bases and J by 4 bases, with 6 bases of the junction left unmatched. Per germline, CDR1 SGHNT and CDR2 YYREEE (reference sequence). This CDR3 spans 15 amino acids. Study findings and constraints: Distributed over spike, vaccine-associated CD4 TCRs predominated at 160-218 and 743-854. Only six or seven AZD1222 recipients tested seropositive at baseline.

This chain connects TRBV5-4 to TRBJ2-2, with 8 bases that match TRBD1. The receptor comes from an adult who received the AZD1222 COVID-19 vaccine. Sequenced here: peripheral blood, sampled 28 days after the second AZD1222 dose. The DNA of the CDR3 is TGTGCCAGCAGCAAGGACAGGGTTTCCACCGGGGAGCTGTTTTTT. Translation gives CASSKDRVSTGELFF.